The 18 T cell receptor beta chains given below trace back to one sample, sequenced in a study of shared clonotypes between healthy human individuals. This table comes from immunoSEQ multiplex PCR, and its TCRdb copy is limited to in-frame clones, with some not included. This sample yields roughly 2 million clones, of which over 85% are seen a single time; 1.1% belongs to the top ten. Naive CD8 populations comprised CD45RO-negative cells positively selected for CCR7, excluding terminally differentiated effector memory CD45RA+ cells. The source material was naive CD8+ T cells sorted from blood. Receptors were obtained from a man younger than 30 in good health.

Written as DNA, the CDR3 is TGTGCCAGCAGCGCCGATGAGGGGCATGAGCAGTTCTTC. Protein product: CASSADEGHEQFF. The chain is built from TRBV9 and TRBJ2-1; the D call may be TRBD1 or TRBD2 (5 bases each). V lost 3 bases, J lost 8 bases, and 12 bases lay in between. Germline V gives CDR1 SGDLS, CDR2 YYNGEE. This CDR3 region has 13 residues.

The J gene is TRBJ2-7, the V gene TRBV29-1; 9 bases match TRBD2. J lost 4 bases, V lost 2 bases, and 6 bases had no gene match. The CDR3 is 14 amino acids. Germline lookup yields CDR1 SQVTM and CDR2 ANQGSEA. The DNA for the CDR3 is TGCAGCGTTGAATGGCGGGAGGGCGGATACGAGCAGTACTTC. Amino acid sequence: CSVEWREGGYEQYF.

This chain links TRBV19 with TRBJ2-5, with 12 bases identical to TRBD2. The length of the CDR3 is 15 residues. The junction had 2 bases not matched to a gene; V was cut back by 2 bases and J by 4 bases. The germline gives CDR1 LNHDA, CDR2 SQIVND (reference sequence). The CDR3 bases are TGTGCCAGTAGTATAACTAGCGGGGGGTTAGAGACCCAGTACTTC. Its protein product is CASSITSGGLETQYF.

The chain uses TRBV28 and TRBJ2-7, with D perhaps being TRBD1 or TRBD2 (5 bases each). The CDR3 runs 16 residues. Germline CDR1 MDHEN, CDR2 SYDVKM. The V and J ends lost 5 bases and 0 bases respectively, with 17 bases between them. The CDR3 DNA reads as TGTGCCAGCAGTCAACCTGGGACCGAGAGCTCCTACGAGCAGTACTTC. It encodes CASSQPGTESSYEQYF.

The chain is built from TRBV7-9 and TRBJ2-1, with D hard to call. The CDR3 covers 13 residues. CDR1 is SEHNR, CDR2 FQNEAQ, per germline (reference sequence). Deletions cut 11 bases from V and 0 bases from J, with 11 bases between. The CDR3 protein is CAGVQSSYNEQFF. CDR3 DNA: TGTGCCGGGGTCCAGAGCTCCTACAATGAGCAGTTCTTC.

The rearrangement uses TRBV6-6 and TRBJ1-2, with a possible D match to TRBD1 (5 bases). The CDR3 is made up of 14 amino acids. In germline, CDR1 is MNHNY, CDR2 SVGAGI (reference sequence). Trimming cost V 2 bases and J 6 bases, with 13 bases left between them. CDR3 nucleotides: TGTGCCAGCAGTTACGGCAGGGAAGGTCATGGCTACACCTTC. Translating it yields CASSYGREGHGYTF.

V and J are TRBV4-3 and TRBJ2-7; 9 bases are shared with TRBD2. Trimming removed 3 bases from V and 2 bases from J; junction bases left unmatched: 8. This CDR3 contains 16 residues. Germline CDR1 LGHNA, CDR2 YSLEER. As DNA, the CDR3 is TGCGCCAGCAGCCAGCTATTGACTAGCGGTACCTACGAGCAGTACTTC. Its protein is CASSQLLTSGTYEQYF.

This chain connects TRBV28 to TRBJ2-7; D remains ambiguous. The CDR3 totals 14 residues. Germline V CDR1 and CDR2: MDHEN, SYDVKM. Trimming stripped 5 bases from V and 0 bases from J, with 11 bases between. CDR3 sequence (DNA): TGTGCCAGCAGTCCCCGAGCCGGCTCCTACGAGCAGTACTTC. This sequence encodes CASSPRAGSYEQYF.

The chain combines TRBV27 with TRBJ2-7; D ambiguous. The V and J ends lost 6 bases and 1 base respectively, with 22 bases between them. The CDR3 contains 17 residues. Per germline, CDR1 MNHEY and CDR2 SMNVEV (reference sequence). The CDR3 bases are TGTGCCAGCAGAGCCACAGATAGTTCACTTCGTTCCTACGAGCAGTACTTC. This sequence encodes CASRATDSSLRSYEQYF.

The rearrangement links TRBV9 to TRBJ2-1, with D possibly matching TRBD2 (6 bases). CDR3 size: 14 residues. Trimming cost V 0 bases and J 7 bases, with 11 bases left between them. CDR1 and CDR2 from the germline V gene are SGDLS and YYNGEE. CDR3 loop: CASSVEHAGNEQFF. The CDR3 DNA follows: TGTGCCAGCAGCGTAGAACATGCGGGGAATGAGCAGTTCTTC.

This clone was seen once. V gene TRBV10-3 combines with J gene TRBJ2-1; 11 bases map to TRBD2. In germline, CDR1 is ENHRY, CDR2 SYGVKD. This CDR3 comprises 17 residues. With 2 bases clipped from V and 1 base from J, the junction kept 4 bases outside the gene matches. The chain's CDR3 is CAISERGLAESYNEQFF. In DNA form, the CDR3 reads TGTGCCATCAGTGAGCGGGGACTAGCGGAGTCCTACAATGAGCAGTTCTTC.

The gene calls are TRBV9 and TRBJ2-1; 8 nucleotides align to TRBD2. The V gene's germline CDR1 is SGDLS and CDR2 YYNGEE. V dropped 7 bases and J dropped 0; count of bases not matched to a gene: 6. The CDR3 extends over 15 amino acids. CDR3 coding DNA: TGTGCCAGCCGGGGGGGACCTCACTCCTACAATGAGCAGTTCTTC. Amino acids: CASRGGPHSYNEQFF.

This chain uses TRBV10-3 with TRBJ2-3, with 8 bases that match TRBD2. Germline loops: CDR1 ENHRY, CDR2 SYGVKD. The CDR3 is 15 amino acids. Trimming removed 0 bases from V and 9 bases from J; junction bases left unmatched: 8. The CDR3 is CAISESYGAGGTQYF. The CDR3 coding sequence is TGTGCCATCAGTGAGTCGTATGGGGCGGGAGGAACGCAGTATTTT.

J is TRBJ2-1 and V is TRBV27, with 9 bases aligning to TRBD1. CDR1 is MNHEY and CDR2 is SMNVEV in the germline V gene (reference sequence). Trimming removed 4 bases from V and 0 bases from J; junction bases left unmatched: 4. The CDR3 contains 16 residues. This chain's CDR3 is CASSWGQGSSYNEQFF. CDR3 nucleotide sequence: TGTGCCAGCAGTTGGGGACAGGGAAGCTCCTACAATGAGCAGTTCTTC.

This clone appeared a single time. V is TRBV25-1 and J is TRBJ2-1; 7 nucleotides line up with TRBD2. The CDR3 consists of 13 residues. The J segment lost 2 bases and the V segment lost 6 bases, leaving 1 base of the junction unmatched. CDR1 MGHDK and CDR2 SYGVNS come from the germline V gene. In DNA form, the CDR3 reads TGTGCCAGCAGACTAGCGACCTACAATGAGCAGTTCTTC. Its translation is CASRLATYNEQFF.

The chain links TRBV4-1 to TRBJ2-2; TRBD2 matches 7 bases. This CDR3 has 17 amino acids. V dropped 0 bases and J dropped 4; count of bases not matched to a gene: 8. Germline CDR1 MGHRA, CDR2 YSYEKL. CDR3 coding DNA: TGCGCCAGCAGCCAAGAGGGAGGGCCGGGCCTCACCGGGGAGCTGTTTTTT. Its protein is CASSQEGGPGLTGELFF.

The chain recombines TRBV19 with TRBJ2-7; TRBD2 matches 12 bases. The CDR3 is 19 amino acids. Trimming at V came to 4 bases and at J to 2 bases, leaving 15 bases not matched to a gene. From germline, CDR1 is LNHDA and CDR2 SQIVND (reference sequence). CDR3 in amino acids: CASSTKGRRGLAGTYEQYF. CDR3 nucleotides: TGTGCCAGTAGTACTAAAGGCAGGCGGGGACTAGCGGGTACCTACGAGCAGTACTTC.

The rearrangement uses TRBV2 and TRBJ2-1; 9 bases map to TRBD1. The CDR3 extends over 16 amino acids. In germline, CDR1 is SNHLY, CDR2 FYNNEI. With 3 bases clipped from V and 4 bases from J, the junction kept 7 bases outside the gene matches. In nucleotides, the CDR3 is TGTGCCAGCAGTGATCCGGACAGGGGAAGATACAATGAGCAGTTCTTC. Its translation is CASSDPDRGRYNEQFF.